This entry concerns a single T cell receptor (beta chain). Looked up from germline, CDR1 is DFQATT and CDR2 is SNEGSKA (reference sequence). Trimming took off 3 bases at V and 4 bases at J, with 16 bases between the two ends. The CDR3 extends over 14 amino acids. These data are taken from a study of blood T cells in healthy people across ages. Using a J-beta primer mix together with a sample-barcoded 5' primer, a second PCR was run for about 6 to 12 cycles. TCRdb reprocessed the 5' RACE reads with MiXCR, giving one entry per CDR3 protein. The sample has roughly 1,700,000 distinct CDR3 sequences, over 25% seen once.

The chain couples TRBV20-1 to TRBJ2-7; D is unclear. The TCR was taken from a young woman in good health. What was sequenced was blood. CDR3 residues: CSASTQTWDYEQYF. CDR3 DNA: TGCAGTGCTAGTACTCAAACCTGGGATTACGAGCAGTACTTC.